These T cell receptor beta chains were read from a single sample in a study of blood T cells in healthy people across ages. TCRdb ran MiXCR on the 5' RACE reads and lists one entry per CDR3 protein. The sample yields roughly 1.6 million distinct CDR3 sequences, around 36% seen once. The specimen was blood. The receptor set was obtained from a woman aged 25 to 45 in good health. CDR3s include the opening cysteine and the closing phenylalanine or tryptophan. The D gene is left open where the match is weak. Size tells how often a clone was seen (once, few, many) or the class of an expanded clone, and some rows leave it out.

d_gene	abundance	j_gene	v_gene	CDR3aa	CDR3nt
-	-	TRBJ2-5	TRBV4-1	CASSQGPPGVETQYF	TGCGCCAGCAGCCAAGGTCCTCCGGGGGTGGAGACCCAGTACTTC
-	-	TRBJ2-7	TRBV21-1	CASIKPQRRREESSYEQYF	TGTGCCAGCATCAAACCCCAGCGGAGAAGGGAAGAGAGCTCCTACGAGCAGTACTTC
TRBD1	few	TRBJ2-1	TRBV9	CASSSWDRGPNNEQFF	TGTGCCAGCAGCTCCTGGGACAGGGGGCCTAACAATGAGCAGTTCTTC
-	-	TRBJ1-1	TRBV7-9	CASSLGSPWNTEAFF	TGTGCCAGCAGCTTAGGTTCGCCCTGGAACACTGAAGCTTTCTTT
TRBD1	few	TRBJ2-7	TRBV7-9	CASSLTTGTGSYEQYF	TGTGCCAGCAGCCTAACAACCGGGACAGGATCCTACGAGCAGTACTTC
-	-	TRBJ2-7	TRBV27	CASSSRVPPPYEQYF	TGTGCCAGCAGTTCCCGGGTCCCACCCCCCTACGAGCAGTACTTC
-	once	TRBJ1-2	TRBV4-1	CASSQDAGSLSSYGYTF	TGCGCCAGCAGCCAAGACGCAGGGTCTCTCTCTAGCTATGGCTACACCTTC
TRBD2	few	TRBJ2-4	TRBV20-1	CSARVGPSSGRGVVWNIQYF	TGCAGTGCTAGAGTCGGCCCGTCGAGCGGGAGAGGGGTAGTATGGAACATTCAGTACTTC
TRBD1	few	TRBJ2-3	TRBV28	CASSKGTGLPTDTQYF	TGTGCCAGCAGTAAAGGGACAGGGTTACCAACAGATACGCAGTATTTT
-	-	TRBJ1-4	TRBV4-1	CASSQDGPLGVGEKLFF	TGCGCCAGCAGCCAAGATGGGCCCTTGGGGGTTGGTGAAAAACTGTTTTTT
-	-	TRBJ2-3	TRBV7-9	CASSSTRKAGAGDTQYF	TGTGCCAGCAGCTCAACCCGGAAGGCGGGGGCGGGGGATACGCAGTATTTT
-	-	TRBJ1-5	TRBV24-1	CATSGPWSNQPQHF	TGTGCCACCAGTGGGCCCTGGAGCAATCAGCCCCAGCATTTT
-	few	TRBJ2-1	TRBV15	CATTSARVGYNEQFF	TGTGCCACCACCTCGGCGCGCGTCGGGTACAATGAGCAGTTCTTC
TRBD2	few	TRBJ2-5	TRBV20-1	CRTSGYQETQYF	TGCAGGACTAGCGGGTACCAAGAGACCCAGTACTTC
TRBD2	-	TRBJ2-1	TRBV5-1	CASSLGLAERGGYSEQFF	TGCGCCAGCAGCTTAGGGCTAGCGGAAAGGGGCGGCTACAGTGAGCAGTTCTTC
TRBD1	many	TRBJ2-1	TRBV15	CATSHRDREDEQFF	TGTGCCACCAGCCACCGGGACAGGGAGGATGAGCAGTTCTTC
-	-	TRBJ2-2	TRBV20-1	CSARPTVRELFF	TGCAGTGCTAGACCGACAGTACGGGAGCTGTTTTTT
-	-	TRBJ2-7	TRBV27	CASSLLPPVSSYEQYF	TGTGCCAGCAGTTTATTGCCGCCGGTTAGCTCCTACGAGCAGTACTTC
-	few	TRBJ2-1	TRBV7-2	CASSSSGSSSYNEQFF	TGTGCCAGCAGCTCAAGCGGGTCCTCCTCCTACAATGAGCAGTTCTTC
-	-	TRBJ2-5	TRBV4-2	CASSQGGAGYEETQYF	TGTGCCAGCAGCCAAGGTGGCGCAGGGTACGAAGAGACCCAGTACTTC
TRBD2	few	TRBJ2-1	TRBV7-2	CASSFRTSRVGQFF	TGTGCCAGCAGCTTTCGGACTAGCAGAGTCGGGCAGTTCTTC
TRBD1	few	TRBJ2-7	TRBV11-2	CASGQGASEQYF	TGTGCCAGCGGACAGGGGGCCAGCGAGCAGTACTTC
-	-	TRBJ2-1	TRBV29-1	CSVAGTVTGTTSLGEQFF	TGCAGCGTTGCCGGGACAGTTACCGGGACTACTTCGTTAGGTGAGCAGTTCTTC
-	-	TRBJ2-1	TRBV5-1	CASSLVGTGPHEQFF	TGCGCCAGCAGCTTGGTAGGGACGGGACCCCACGAGCAGTTCTTC
TRBD1	-	TRBJ1-2	TRBV6-4	CASSDSGGGDGYTF	TGTGCCAGCAGTGACTCGGGAGGGGGCGATGGCTACACCTTC
TRBD2	few	TRBJ2-1	TRBV19	CASSIDSGAYNEQFF	TGTGCCAGTAGTATAGATAGCGGGGCCTACAATGAGCAGTTCTTC
TRBD1	many	TRBJ1-2	TRBV6-1	CASVSGTGATYGYTF	TGTGCCAGCGTATCCGGGACAGGGGCTACCTATGGCTACACCTTC
-	many	TRBJ2-5	TRBV7-9	CASSADSFETQYF	TGTGCCAGCAGCGCGGACAGCTTTGAGACCCAGTACTTC
-	-	TRBJ2-3	TRBV2	CASSAGLTNWGDTQYF	TGTGCCAGCAGCGCAGGACTAACAAATTGGGGGGATACGCAGTATTTT
-	few	TRBJ2-4	TRBV12-3/TRBV12-4	CASSYGWGLAKNIQYF	TGTGCCAGCAGTTACGGTTGGGGGTTAGCCAAAAACATTCAGTACTTC
TRBD1	many	TRBJ1-4	TRBV5-1	CASSLGQGGEKLFF	TGTGCCAGCAGTCTGGGACAGGGAGGTGAAAAACTGTTTTTT
-	-	TRBJ1-1	TRBV5-4	CASSPFGTRGTEAFF	TGTGCCAGCAGCCCATTCGGGACCCGAGGGACTGAAGCTTTCTTT
-	-	TRBJ2-7	TRBV10-2	CASSTGNEQYF	TGCGCCAGCAGTACAGGGAACGAGCAGTACTTC
-	-	TRBJ1-5	TRBV19	CASSTPSETGGLHF	TGTGCCAGTAGTACTCCTTCAGAGACAGGAGGACTGCATTTT
-	-	TRBJ1-4	TRBV7-2	CASSLGRAAGSEKLFF	TGTGCCAGCAGCTTAGGTCGGGCAGCGGGAAGTGAAAAACTGTTTTTT
-	few	TRBJ2-1	TRBV7-2	CASSLVFSGALYNEQFF	TGTGCCAGCAGCTTAGTTTTTTCGGGGGCTTTATACAATGAGCAGTTCTTC
TRBD1	-	TRBJ1-1	TRBV29-1	CSVDPTGDTEAFF	TGCAGCGTTGACCCGACAGGGGACACTGAAGCTTTCTTT
-	few	TRBJ2-5	TRBV12-3/TRBV12-4	CASSFTQTYKQYF	TGTGCCAGCAGTTTTACACAGACCTACAAGCAGTACTTC
-	-	TRBJ2-3	TRBV7-2	CASSLEDGYPRGDTQYF	TGTGCCAGCAGCTTAGAGGACGGCTACCCACGAGGGGATACGCAGTATTTT
-	-	TRBJ2-5	TRBV28	CASSAFKETQYF	TGTGCCAGCAGCGCGTTCAAAGAGACCCAGTACTTC